These 7 T cell receptor beta chains were all obtained from the same sample, sequenced in a study of cytomegalovirus exposure and HLA in healthy donors. The PCR had 60 Vbeta and 13 Jbeta primers. Method: immunoSEQ multiplex PCR; TCRdb's copy keeps in-frame clones and lacks some. Among approximately 51,000 clones listed, approximately 70% were seen once. The sample was PBMCs. The receptor source for this set is a man between 25 and 39 years old in good health and CMV-seronegative.

The chain combines TRBV5-4 with TRBJ1-1, with 11 bases fitting TRBD1. V shed 2 bases and J 0 bases; nucleotides not matched to a gene: 9. The V gene's germline CDR1 is SGHNT and CDR2 YYREEE (reference sequence). The length of the CDR3 is 18 residues. The CDR3 region has the DNA TGTGCCAGCAGCTTATCCCCGGGACAGGGGGTCGTGAACACTGAAGCTTTCTTT. As protein: CASSLSPGQGVVNTEAFF. Full variable domain (rest looked up from reference TRBV5-4 and TRBJ1-1): ETGVTQSPTHLIKTRGQQVTLRCSSQSGHNTVSWYQQALGQGPQFIFQYYREEENGRGNFPPRFSGLQFPNYSSELNVNALELDDSALYLCASSLSPGQGVVNTEAFFGQGTRLTVV.

There are a few counts of this clone. The gene calls are TRBV4-1 and TRBJ1-2; no definite D call. CDR3 length: 14 amino acids. Germline V gene lookup returns CDR1 MGHRA and CDR2 YSYEKL. V was cut by 2 bases and J by 3 bases, with 10 bases left in between. The DNA of the CDR3 is TGCGCCAGCAGCCAAACCGGCGGCTACTATGGCTACACCTTC. Its protein is CASSQTGGYYGYTF.

This chain uses TRBV30 with TRBJ2-7; 12 positions match TRBD2. Germline CDR1 is GTSNPN and CDR2 is SVGIG (reference sequence). This CDR3 contains 17 residues. V was clipped by 5 bases and J by 6 bases; unmatched bases: 17. This CDR3 reads CAWGLGLAGPGLGEQYF. In DNA, the CDR3 is TGTGCCTGGGGTCTCGGACTAGCGGGACCTGGTTTGGGCGAGCAGTACTTC.

This chain uses TRBV11-2 with TRBJ1-1; 8 nucleotides align to TRBD1. Germline CDR1 is SGHAT and CDR2 is FQNNGV. This CDR3 is 15 amino acids long. J was trimmed by 5 bases and V by 2 bases; bases with no gene match: 7. DNA for the CDR3: TGTGCCAGCAGCTTAAGGACAGGGTCGGCAACTGAAGCTTTCTTT. Translation gives CASSLRTGSATEAFF.

This chain uses TRBV6-4 with TRBJ2-3, with 7 bases matching TRBD1. Germline trimming cut 0 bases from V and 1 base from J; bases unmatched to any gene: 4. This CDR3 has 16 residues. Germline V lookup: CDR1 MRHNA, CDR2 SNTAGT. In DNA form, the CDR3 reads TGTGCCAGCAGTGACTCGACAGGGAGCGGCACAGATACGCAGTATTTT. Translating it yields CASSDSTGSGTDTQYF.

The V gene is TRBV29-1, the J gene TRBJ1-2, with D perhaps matching TRBD1 (6 bases). The CDR3 totals 11 residues. Trimming shortened V by 7 bases and J by 6 bases, and 12 bases separated the two germline ends. Germline assignment: CDR1 SQVTM and CDR2 ANQGSEA. CDR3 in amino acids: CSEGTSDGYTF. CDR3 sequence (DNA): TGCAGCGAAGGGACATCCGATGGCTACACCTTC.

This clone was observed once. The CDR3 region is CASSWIRDSYEQYF. The CDR3 nucleotides are TGTGCCAGCAGTTGGATCCGGGACAGCTACGAGCAGTACTTC. This rearrangement joins TRBV27 to TRBJ2-7, with TRBD1 matching over 7 bases. Trimming removed 4 bases from V and 3 bases from J; junction bases left unmatched: 6. Germline assignment: CDR1 MNHEY and CDR2 SMNVEV (reference sequence). CDR3 length equals 14 residues.